The source of this TCR beta chain is a study of blood T cell repertoires in COVID-19. Study information: Samples came from the United States, Italy and Spain, spanning acute and convalescent COVID-19. The analysed material was cDNA or gDNA that came from T cells, B-cell-depleted T cells, or PBMCs.

This CDR3 comprises 15 residues. Germline V lookup: CDR1 LNHNV, CDR2 YYDKDF (reference sequence). V shed 3 bases and J shed 1 base, with 10 bases lying between them. Methods used by the authors: Reference gene primer amplification gave nucleated cell count estimates. Method: immunoSEQ multiplex PCR; TCRdb's copy keeps in-frame clones and lacks some. V and J calls and clone size are given by that table; D and trimming were obtained from the DNA. The table records under 150,000 clones, 90% of them present only once. This chain uses TRBV15 with TRBJ1-5; weak D call: TRBD1 (5 bases). The specimen sequenced was peripheral blood. The receptor comes from a human donor with active COVID-19. The donor label of this sample is uncertain. This CDR3 reads CATSSGGSSNQPQHF. For the CDR3, the DNA is TGTGCCACCAGCAGCGGGGGGAGCAGCAATCAGCCCCAGCATTTT.